The 30 T cell receptor beta chains in this list originate from one sample, sequenced in a study of spatial heterogeneity in lung cancer. Stated time point: sample taken at primary tumor resection. Whole RNA came from tumor, nontumor lung or frozen PBMC and was sequenced without being sorted. Each CDR3 protein is one row after TCRdb ran MiXCR on the 5' RACE reads. The sample shows some 7,000 distinct CDR3 sequences, 6.5% to 8.5% of them seen only once. The source material was PBMCs, sampled at surgery. These receptors originate from a male donor with early-stage non-small cell lung cancer.

This clonotype was counted many times. Found in a library prepared for alpha chains, this beta chain is an off-target read, and its abundance has little meaning. The rearrangement links TRBV28 to TRBJ2-7; 9 bases align to TRBD1. V dropped 2 bases and J dropped 6; count of bases not matched to a gene: 5. CDR3 length: 14 residues. Germline values: CDR1 MDHEN, CDR2 SYDVKM. CDR3 loop: CASSLRDRASEQYF. The CDR3 nucleotides read TGTGCCAGCAGTTTAAGGGACAGGGCTTCCGAGCAGTACTTC.

The table lists this clonotype with many counts. Found in a library prepared for alpha chains, this beta chain is an off-target read, and its abundance has little meaning. The V gene is TRBV6-5, the J gene TRBJ1-1; TRBD1 aligns across 7 bases. V dropped 2 bases and J dropped 1; count of bases not matched to a gene: 4. The CDR3 is made up of 15 amino acids. Germline assignment: CDR1 MNHEY and CDR2 SVGAGI. For the CDR3, the DNA is TGTGCCAGCAGTTACCACGGACAGGCGAACACTGAAGCTTTCTTT. Translation gives CASSYHGQANTEAFF.

This clonotype was detected ten times or more. This beta chain represents an off-target read in a library built for alpha chains; its size is of limited meaning. V usage is TRBV6-5 and J usage is TRBJ2-1; 9 positions match TRBD1. This CDR3 region has 15 residues. Germline V gene lookup returns CDR1 MNHEY and CDR2 SVGAGI. The V gene end was trimmed by 5 bases and the J gene end by 5 bases; junction bases not matched to a gene: 7. The CDR3 reads CASSAGTGNNNEQFF. The CDR3, as DNA: TGTGCCAGCAGTGCCGGGACAGGGAATAACAATGAGCAGTTCTTC.

Turning to this clonotype: A library made for alpha chains picked up this beta chain off target, so its size means little. J is TRBJ2-5 and V is TRBV19; tentatively, D is TRBD1 (5 bases). This CDR3 region has 14 residues. Trimming stripped 5 bases from V and 1 base from J, with 11 bases between. The germline V gene encodes CDR1 LNHDA and CDR2 SQIVND (reference sequence). CDR3 sequence (DNA): TGTGCCAGTAGTCCAACCAGGGCCCAAGAGACCCAGTACTTC. It yields the protein CASSPTRAQETQYF.

This clonotype appeared many times. This beta chain turned up in a library designed for alpha chains; as an off-target read, its abundance says little. The CDR3 protein is CASSPTSPYEQYV. The CDR3 DNA follows: TGTGCCAGCTCACCAACCAGCCCCTACGAGCAGTACGTC. J is TRBJ2-7 and V is TRBV18; no reliable D call. Germline loops: CDR1 KGHSH, CDR2 LQKENI. V was shortened by 2 bases and J by 2 bases, with 7 bases between the two germline ends. The CDR3 is 13 amino acids.

About this clonotype itself: As an off-target read in a library built for alpha chains, this beta chain has a frequency of little significance. This chain joins TRBV3-1 and TRBJ1-2; 8 bases are shared with TRBD1. The CDR3 consists of 15 residues. CDR1 and CDR2 (germline): LGHDT, YNNKEL (reference sequence). V lost 4 bases and J lost 8; bases outside the gene matches: 12. In DNA form, the CDR3 reads TGTGCCAGCAGCCCAACTGACAGGGGTGTTAAAGGCTACACCTTC. This translates into CASSPTDRGVKGYTF.

This clonotype was counted ten times or more. Because this beta chain is a stray read in a library intended to capture alpha chains, its abundance should not be given much weight. This chain uses TRBV24-1 with TRBJ1-2; tentatively, D is TRBD1 (6 bases). CDR3 length: 13 residues. With 7 bases removed from V and 5 bases from J, the gap between germline ends came to 13 bases. The germline gives CDR1 KGHDR, CDR2 SFDVKD. CDR3 sequence reads: CATSQGFPYGYTF. CDR3 bases: TGTGCCACCAGCCAGGGGTTTCCATATGGCTACACCTTC.

This clonotype was recorded at least ten times. This beta chain is off target for a library built for alpha chains, so its abundance means little. The rearrangement links TRBV4-1 to TRBJ2-7; the D gene is possibly TRBD1 (6 bases). V was cut by 2 bases and J by 4 bases, with 12 bases left in between. CDR3 size: 14 residues. The V gene's germline CDR1 is MGHRA and CDR2 YSYEKL. The DNA for the CDR3 is TGCGCCAGCAGCCAACACGAACAGGGATACGAGCAGTACTTC. This translates into CASSQHEQGYEQYF.

Of note for this clonotype: This beta chain lies outside the target of a library built for alpha chains; its clone size means little. This chain links TRBV7-9 with TRBJ2-3, with D uncertain. Trimming left V 5 bases short and J 2 bases short, with 20 bases between. Germline V gene lookup returns CDR1 SEHNR and CDR2 FQNEAQ (reference sequence). The CDR3 loop spans 17 amino acids. The DNA for the CDR3 is TGTGCCAGCAGCCCCACCATAGGAATGCAATCCACAGATACGCAGTATTTT. This translates into CASSPTIGMQSTDTQYF.

There are many counts of this clonotype. This beta chain was picked up by a library intended for alpha chains and is off target, so its count carries little meaning. The CDR3 DNA reads TGTGCCAGCAGTACCCACGATAGCGGCTACAATGAGCAGTTCTTC. Protein product: CASSTHDSGYNEQFF. This chain joins TRBV27 and TRBJ2-1; maybe TRBD2 (6 bases). The CDR3 loop spans 15 amino acids. Trimming cost V 5 bases and J 3 bases, with 14 bases left between them. Per germline, CDR1 MNHEY and CDR2 SMNVEV (reference sequence).

This clonotype was seen ten or more times. The size of this beta chain means little, since it is a stray read in a library made for alpha chains. This rearrangement joins TRBV11-3 to TRBJ1-6, with D tentatively TRBD1 (6 bases). Trimming removed 2 bases at V and 7 bases at J, with 9 bases between. The CDR3 runs 14 residues. CDR1 and CDR2 (germline): SGHNT, YENEEA. Here the CDR3 reads CASSLKGGNSPLHF. CDR3 DNA: TGTGCCAGCAGCTTAAAAGGGGGGAATTCACCCCTCCACTTT.

With respect to this clonotype: As an off-target read in a library built for alpha chains, this beta chain has a frequency of little significance. The gene calls are TRBV19 and TRBJ2-1, with 8 bases aligning to TRBD2. Per germline, CDR1 LNHDA and CDR2 SQIVND (reference sequence). The CDR3 totals 15 residues. The V gene end was trimmed by 5 bases and the J gene end by 7 bases; junction bases not matched to a gene: 10. The CDR3 nucleotides are TGTGCCAGTAGTCCCTCGGGAGCGGGAGAGAATGAGCAGTTCTTC. This codes for CASSPSGAGENEQFF.

This clonotype was seen at least ten times. For a library built for alpha chains, this beta chain is a stray read; little rests on its size. The CDR3 coding sequence is TGCAGTGCTAGAGATGGACACTTGAACACTGAAGCTTTCTTT. Translated: CSARDGHLNTEAFF. The chain has TRBV20-1 and TRBJ1-1, with a weak D call TRBD1 (5 bases). Looked up from germline, CDR1 is DFQATT and CDR2 is SNEGSKA (reference sequence). The V gene lost 0 bases and the J gene lost 0 bases, with 8 bases spanning the gap. The CDR3 runs to 14 residues.

This clonotype was seen at least ten times. This beta chain is a stray sequence in a library constructed for alpha chains; its clone size is not meaningful. V usage is TRBV7-2 and J usage is TRBJ2-3; D not certain. The germline gives CDR1 SGHTA, CDR2 FQGNSA. V lost 1 base to trimming and J lost 4 bases, with 9 bases between them. CDR3 length: 14 residues. Here the CDR3 DNA reads TGTGCCAGCAGCTTAGTGGGTTACGCAGATACGCAGTATTTT. Translated: CASSLVGYADTQYF. The full variable domain, its missing parts supplied by reference TRBV7-2 and TRBJ2-3, is GAGVSQSPSNKVTEKGKDVELRCDPISGHTALYWYRQSLGQGLEFLIYFQGNSAPDKSGLPSDRFSAERTGGSVSTLTIQRTQQEDSAVYLCASSLVGYADTQYFGPGTRLTVL.

This clonotype showed up many times. The library was designed around alpha chains, so this beta chain is a stray read whose abundance carries little weight. V gene TRBV28 combines with J gene TRBJ2-7; TRBD2 matches at 7 bases. The ends lost 3 bases at V and 8 bases at J; junction bases unmatched: 4. The CDR3 is made up of 12 amino acids. The germline V gene encodes CDR1 MDHEN and CDR2 SYDVKM. DNA of the CDR3: TGTGCCAGCAGTTTGGGACTATCCCAGCAGTACTTC. Amino acid sequence: CASSLGLSQQYF. The full variable domain, in which reference TRBV28 and TRBJ2-7 provide the parts outside the CDR3, is DVKVTQSSRYLVKRTGEKVFLECVQDMDHENMFWYRQDPGLGLRLIYFSYDVKMKEKGDIPEGYSVSREKKERFSLILESASTNQTSMYLCASSLGLSQQYFGPGTRLTVT.

This clonotype was counted between two and nine times. The library was prepared for alpha chains; this beta chain is a stray read, so its frequency means little. The rearrangement links TRBV28 to TRBJ1-5; 9 bases fit TRBD1. V lost 9 bases and J lost 5; bases outside the gene matches: 5. CDR1 MDHEN and CDR2 SYDVKM come from the germline V gene. The CDR3 is made up of 13 amino acids. CDR3 sequence: CASRTGVYQPQHF. For the CDR3, the DNA is TGTGCCAGTCGGACAGGGGTTTATCAGCCCCAGCATTTT.

This clonotype is judged medium-sized (0.01 to 0.1%). With the library built for alpha chains, this beta chain is off target and its frequency is not meaningful. The chain employs TRBV3-1 and TRBJ2-7, with TRBD2 matching over 8 bases. The germline gives CDR1 LGHDT, CDR2 YNNKEL (reference sequence). J was trimmed by 2 bases and V by 6 bases; bases with no gene match: 9. The CDR3 runs to 15 residues. The CDR3 is CASRVSAGAAYEQYF. The CDR3 nucleotides are TGTGCCAGCAGGGTTTCAGCGGGAGCCGCCTACGAGCAGTACTTC.

This clonotype was counted at least ten times. This beta chain is an unintended read in a library built for alpha chains; its size means little. This chain connects TRBV12-3 or TRBV12-4 to TRBJ2-7; 9 bases align to TRBD2. Losses at the gene ends were 3 bases for V and 2 bases for J; bases not matched to a gene: 2. This CDR3 comprises 14 residues. CDR3 sequence: CASSLTSGPYEQYF. DNA of the CDR3: TGTGCCAGCAGTTTGACTAGCGGACCCTACGAGCAGTACTTC.

In this sample, this clonotype turned up many times. Little can be read into the size of this beta chain, an off-target read in a library designed for alpha chains. The chain couples TRBV10-3 to TRBJ2-7; the match to TRBD2 covers 7 bases. CDR1 is ENHRY and CDR2 is SYGVKD in the germline V gene. J lost 7 bases, V lost 6 bases, and 12 bases had no gene match. There are 14 residues in the CDR3. DNA for the CDR3: TGTGCCATCAGACCGGACTCGGGAGGAGTAGAGCAGTACTTC. Its translation: CAIRPDSGGVEQYF.

About this clonotype itself: This beta chain lies outside the target of a library built for alpha chains; its clone size means little. The rearrangement links TRBV2 to TRBJ2-7, with 7 bases identical to TRBD2. J gave up 7 bases and V 10 bases, and 10 bases lay outside the gene matches. The CDR3 contains 12 residues. From germline, CDR1 is SNHLY and CDR2 FYNNEI. The CDR3: CATAMGTTEQYF. CDR3 sequence (DNA): TGTGCCACCGCGATGGGGACTACGGAGCAGTACTTC.

The sample holds a few counts of this clonotype. Since the library was made to target alpha chains, this beta chain is a stray read and its abundance is not meaningful. The CDR3 DNA reads TGCGCCAGCAGCTTAGTCTTCTCCTCCTACGAGCAGTACTTC. Amino acid sequence: CASSLVFSSYEQYF. The chain joins TRBV5-1 to TRBJ2-7, with D unresolved. Trimming pared 2 bases from V and 0 bases from J, leaving 9 bases between. The length of the CDR3 is 14 residues. CDR1 SGHRS and CDR2 YFSETQ come from the germline V gene.

This clonotype was counted ten times or more. This beta chain is a stray sequence in a library constructed for alpha chains; its clone size is not meaningful. This rearrangement joins TRBV24-1 to TRBJ2-3; D ambiguous. Germline V gene lookup returns CDR1 KGHDR and CDR2 SFDVKD. The V gene lost 6 bases and the J gene lost 0 bases, with 3 bases spanning the gap. The CDR3 has 12 residues. The CDR3: CATSSSTDTQYF. Here the CDR3 DNA reads TGTGCCACCAGTTCTAGCACAGATACGCAGTATTTT.

This clonotype was seen many times. This beta chain came through as a stray read in a library set up for alpha chains, and its size says little. This chain uses TRBV28 with TRBJ2-2; D perhaps matches TRBD1 (6 bases). V gave up 3 bases and J gave up 2 bases, with 13 bases separating them. Germline lookup yields CDR1 MDHEN and CDR2 SYDVKM. The CDR3 has 16 amino acids. Here the CDR3 reads CASSFFGRGNTGELFF. The CDR3 DNA reads as TGTGCCAGCAGTTTTTTTGGCAGGGGAAACACCGGGGAGCTGTTTTTT.

Comment on this clonotype: A library prepared for alpha chains yielded this beta chain as an off-target read; its size is of little meaning. V is TRBV2 and J is TRBJ2-3; D is uncertain. Germline CDR1 is SNHLY and CDR2 is FYNNEI. Trimming removed 4 bases from V and 0 bases from J, with 11 bases in between. This CDR3 comprises 15 residues. The CDR3 DNA is TGTGCCAGCAGTGCCACAGCTACTAGCACAGATACGCAGTATTTT. Its translation is CASSATATSTDTQYF.

This clonotype was observed at least ten times. Since the library was made to target alpha chains, this beta chain is a stray read and its abundance is not meaningful. DNA for the CDR3: TGTGCCAGCAGTTTAGCGCTGCGGGGGGGGCATCAAGAGACCCAGTACTTC. Encoded protein: CASSLALRGGHQETQYF. This sequence joins TRBV12-3 or TRBV12-4 and TRBJ2-5; the match to TRBD2 covers 9 bases. The V segment lost 0 bases and the J segment 2 bases; nucleotides outside the gene matches: 7. The CDR3 sequence is 17 residues long.

This clonotype was seen at least ten times. This beta chain is an unintended read in a library built for alpha chains; its size means little. The V and J genes are TRBV20-1 and TRBJ2-3; D could derive from TRBD1 or TRBD2 (5 bases each). The CDR3 loop spans 13 amino acids. Deletions cut 3 bases from V and 6 bases from J, with 13 bases between. Germline CDR1 reads DFQATT; CDR2 reads SNEGSKA (reference sequence). CDR3 coding DNA: TGCAGTGCTAGTCGGGCCGGGGCGGATACGCAGTATTTT. Protein: CSASRAGADTQYF.

This clonotype was seen repeatedly, ten times or more. The library was prepared for alpha chains; this beta chain is a stray read, so its frequency means little. The gene calls are TRBV19 and TRBJ1-5; D gene uncertain. The germline V and J ends were trimmed by 3 bases and 7 bases, with 16 bases remaining between them. The CDR3 consists of 15 residues. Germline-derived CDR1 and CDR2 are LNHDA and SQIVND (reference sequence). The CDR3 loop is CASSMGREGGQPQHF. The CDR3 DNA follows: TGTGCCAGTAGTATGGGCCGGGAGGGCGGACAGCCCCAGCATTTT.

With regard to this clonotype: As an off-target read in a library built for alpha chains, this beta chain has a frequency of little significance. The chain couples TRBV20-1 to TRBJ1-6; maybe TRBD1 (5 bases). Germline V CDR1 and CDR2: DFQATT, SNEGSKA (reference sequence). The CDR3 has 15 amino acids. V gave up 3 bases and J gave up 7 bases, with 16 bases separating them. CDR3 region: CSASEPQGDNSPLHF. The CDR3 DNA is TGCAGTGCTAGTGAACCCCAAGGGGACAATTCACCCCTCCACTTT.

This clonotype was recorded at least ten times. This beta chain lies outside the target of a library built for alpha chains; its clone size means little. CDR3: CASSWGTGDNEQFF. In nucleotides, the CDR3 is TGTGCCAGCAGTTGGGGGACAGGGGACAATGAGCAGTTCTTC. V usage is TRBV27 and J usage is TRBJ2-1; 10 bases fit TRBD1. CDR3 size: 14 residues. After removal of 4 bases from V and 5 bases from J, the junction contained 2 bases not matched to a gene. Germline values: CDR1 MNHEY, CDR2 SMNVEV (reference sequence).

There are many counts of this clonotype. This beta chain lies outside the target of a library built for alpha chains; its clone size means little. The chain has TRBV28 and TRBJ1-5; possible D gene TRBD1, 6 bases. The CDR3 totals 12 residues. Trimming cost V 5 bases and J 5 bases, with 7 bases left between them. The V gene's germline CDR1 is MDHEN and CDR2 SYDVKM. CDR3 sequence (DNA): TGTGCCAGCAGTGGGGGGCATCAGCCCCAGCATTTT. Translation gives CASSGGHQPQHF.